This T cell receptor (beta chain) was observed in a study of early T cells in non-severe SARS-CoV-2 infection. Individual cDNA molecules each received unique molecular identifiers attached to them. TCRdb redid the calling of the 5' RACE reads with MiXCR, one entry per CDR3 protein. The data show 50,000 to 65,000 distinct CDR3 sequences, roughly 12% seen once. V lost 6 bases and J 1 base, leaving 10 bases between the germline ends. The CDR3 covers 13 residues. CDR1 SNHLY and CDR2 FYNNEI come from the germline V gene. This TCR was recovered from an adult who was a healthcare worker with PCR-confirmed SARS-CoV-2 infection or an uninfected control (not recorded which). The rearrangement links TRBV2 to TRBJ2-7, with D perhaps matching TRBD2 (6 bases). This material consisted of whole blood, taken at baseline. The CDR3 loop is CASSGDFSYEQYF. The CDR3 DNA reads as TGTGCCAGCAGCGGGGACTTTTCCTACGAGCAGTACTTC.